A single sample gave rise to the 26 T cell receptor beta chains below, sequenced in a study of beta chain features in type 1 diabetes. TCRB transcripts that were expressed got sequenced, as all of the isolated RNA had been reverse transcribed. Method: immunoSEQ multiplex PCR; TCRdb's copy keeps in-frame clones and lacks some. Of more than 140,000 clones listed, roughly 10% are singletons. The sample consisted of central memory CD4+ T cells from blood. These receptor sequences come from a woman aged 40 to 50 in good health.

The chain recombines TRBV11-2 with TRBJ2-1; 8 nucleotides agree with TRBD1. The V segment lost 4 bases and the J segment 0 bases; nucleotides outside the gene matches: 2. Germline CDR1 reads SGHAT; CDR2 reads FQNNGV. This CDR3 comprises 15 residues. This chain's CDR3 is CASSSDRDSYNEQFF. CDR3 DNA sequence: TGTGCCAGCAGCTCGGACAGGGACTCCTACAATGAGCAGTTCTTC.

This clone appeared a few times. This CDR3 is CASSQPGGETSNEQYF. In DNA form, the CDR3 reads TGTGCCAGCAGCCAACCAGGGGGCGAGACGTCCAACGAGCAGTACTTC. This chain connects TRBV5-6 to TRBJ2-7; 8 bases are shared with TRBD1. Trimming took 4 bases from V and 5 from J; bases not matched to a gene: 14. Per the germline V gene, CDR1 is SGHDT and CDR2 is YYEEEE. The CDR3 extends over 16 amino acids.

The chain carries TRBV9 and TRBJ2-2; D may be TRBD1 (6 bases). The V end was cut by 4 bases, the J end by 6 bases, with 10 bases between. The CDR3 runs 13 residues. Looked up from germline, CDR1 is SGDLS and CDR2 is YYNGEE. The CDR3 bases are TGTGCCAGCAGCTCAACAGGGTCCGGGGAGCTGTTTTTT. It is translated as CASSSTGSGELFF. The complete variable domain, with remaining parts taken from reference TRBV9 and TRBJ2-2, reads DSGVTQTPKHLITATGQRVTLRCSPRSGDLSVYWYQQSLDQGLQFLIQYYNGEERAKGNILERFSAQQFPDLHSELNLSSLELGDSALYFCASSSTGSGELFFGEGSRLTVL.

The genes are TRBV5-5 and TRBJ2-1; 8 nucleotides match TRBD1. Germline assignment: CDR1 SGHKS and CDR2 YYEKEE (reference sequence). The V gene end was trimmed by 2 bases and the J gene end by 4 bases; junction bases not matched to a gene: 11. This CDR3 has 17 amino acids. The CDR3 here is CASSLRGDRGGYNEQFF. As DNA, the CDR3 is TGTGCCAGCAGCTTAAGAGGAGACAGGGGTGGGTACAATGAGCAGTTCTTC.

CDR3 DNA sequence: TGCGCCAGCAGCCCTAGCGGGGCCGCTTCGCCAGAGACCCAGTACTTC. Residues: CASSPSGAASPETQYF. The chain combines TRBV5-1 with TRBJ2-5; 9 bases are a match to TRBD2. This CDR3 region has 16 residues. Per germline, CDR1 SGHRS and CDR2 YFSETQ. The trim removed 4 bases at V and 4 bases at J, leaving 11 bases unmatched.

The chain links TRBV6-6 to TRBJ2-1, with D hard to call. Looked up from germline, CDR1 is MNHNY and CDR2 is SVGAGI (reference sequence). This CDR3 comprises 12 residues. The V end lost 0 bases, the J end lost 7 bases, and 4 bases lay between the germline ends. CDR3 sequence: CASSYSTNEQFF. Here the CDR3 DNA reads TGTGCCAGCAGTTACTCTACAAATGAGCAGTTCTTC.

This clone was detected ten times or more. This chain uses TRBV5-1 with TRBJ2-4; TRBD1 matches 7 bases. V lost 0 bases to trimming and J lost 8 bases; unmatched junction nucleotides: 8. The germline CDR1 and CDR2 sequences are SGHRS and YFSETQ. This CDR3 spans 15 amino acids. The CDR3, as DNA: TGCGCCAGCAGCTTGGAGACAGGGATTGGTGACATTCAGTACTTC. Translated: CASSLETGIGDIQYF.

This clone was seen a handful of times. The chain links TRBV6-5 to TRBJ1-2; 7 nucleotides align to TRBD1. The germline V gene has CDR1 MNHEY and CDR2 SVGAGI. V trimming: 7 bases; J trimming: 4 bases; junction bases outside the gene matches: 9. The CDR3 is 14 amino acids. The CDR3 DNA sequence: TGTGCCAGCATAGATCCGGACAGGCTCTATGGCTACACCTTC. It yields the protein CASIDPDRLYGYTF.

As DNA, the CDR3 is TGTGCCAGCAGCTTAAAATGGGAGGCAGATACGCAGTATTTT. Translating gives CASSLKWEADTQYF. J is TRBJ2-3 and V is TRBV7-9; D perhaps matches TRBD2 (6 bases). V gave up 2 bases and J gave up 4 bases, with 10 bases separating them. CDR1 and CDR2 from the germline V gene are SEHNR and FQNEAQ (reference sequence). The CDR3 has 14 amino acids.

This clone was picked up a small number of times. The identical CDR3 is also encoded by other nucleotide sequences in the sample. The chain is built from TRBV5-4 and TRBJ1-2; D is perhaps TRBD1 (5 bases). Germline V gene lookup returns CDR1 SGHNT and CDR2 YYREEE (reference sequence). This CDR3 spans 13 amino acids. The V end lost 6 bases, the J end lost 1 base, and 10 bases lay between the germline ends. The chain's CDR3 is CASTPGGNYGYTF. CDR3 sequence (DNA): TGTGCCAGCACCCCGGGGGGTAACTATGGCTACACCTTC.

The table lists this clone with a few counts. V usage is TRBV30 and J usage is TRBJ1-2; 7 nucleotides line up with TRBD1. V lost 3 bases and J lost 6; bases outside the gene matches: 4. Germline V CDR1 and CDR2: GTSNPN, SVGIG (reference sequence). The CDR3 runs 12 residues. CDR3 coding DNA: TGTGCCTGGAGCGGGACAGTCCATGGCTACACCTTC. It codes for CAWSGTVHGYTF.

This clone was observed a few times. The chain is built from TRBV11-2 and TRBJ1-3; unclear D gene. The CDR3 is 13 amino acids. Trimming removed 2 bases from V and 6 bases from J, with 8 bases in between. Germline V gene sequence: CDR1 SGHAT, CDR2 FQNNGV. CDR3 in DNA: TGTGCCAGCAGCTTATCTTTACAAAACACCATATATTTT. It codes for CASSLSLQNTIYF.

The V and J genes are TRBV29-1 and TRBJ2-7; 7 bases line up with TRBD1. Germline V gene data show CDR1 as SQVTM and CDR2 as ANQGSEA. With V trimmed by 5 bases and J by 6 bases, 10 bases remained unmatched. The CDR3 loop spans 13 amino acids. Here the CDR3 DNA reads TGCAGCGTTTGTGAGACAGGGCTAAGCGAGCAGTACTTC. This encodes CSVCETGLSEQYF.

In the case of this clone: This same CDR3 is encoded by further DNA sequences in the sample. This rearrangement joins TRBV29-1 to TRBJ2-3; TRBD1 matches 7 bases. V gave up 6 bases and J gave up 2 bases; unmatched junction bases: 5. CDR3 length: 13 residues. The V gene's germline CDR1 is SQVTM and CDR2 ANQGSEA. As DNA, the CDR3 is TGCAGCGTCGCCGGGACAGTCACAGATACGCAGTATTTT. It encodes CSVAGTVTDTQYF.

This clone turned up a few times. J is TRBJ2-4 and V is TRBV14, with 7 bases fitting TRBD2. The germline V gene has CDR1 SGHDN and CDR2 FVKESK. J was trimmed by 5 bases and V by 4 bases; bases with no gene match: 2. The length of the CDR3 is 13 residues. Here the CDR3 reads CASSRGGENIQYF. The CDR3 region has the DNA TGTGCCAGCAGCCGGGGGGGGGAAAACATTCAGTACTTC. Full variable domain (outside the CDR3, taken from reference TRBV14 and TRBJ2-4): EAGVTQFPSHSVIEKGQTVTLRCDPISGHDNLYWYRRVMGKEIKFLLHFVKESKQDESGMPNNRFLAERTGGTYSTLKVQPAELEDSGVYFCASSRGGENIQYFGAGTRLSVL.

The chain has TRBV5-5 and TRBJ2-2, with 8 positions matching TRBD2. The CDR3 is made up of 16 amino acids. Germline V gene sequence: CDR1 SGHKS, CDR2 YYEKEE (reference sequence). The V and J ends lost 5 bases and 7 bases, in that order; junction bases with no gene match: 13. The chain's CDR3 is CASRRPGGINSGELFF. The CDR3, as DNA: TGTGCCAGCAGGAGACCGGGGGGGATCAATAGCGGGGAGCTGTTTTTT.

The chain links TRBV7-2 to TRBJ2-1; 7 nucleotides match TRBD2. Germline V lookup: CDR1 SGHTA, CDR2 FQGNSA. CDR3 length equals 16 residues. V lost 5 bases and J lost 0; bases outside the gene matches: 7. CDR3: CASSPESGASYNEQFF. The CDR3 DNA is TGTGCCAGCAGCCCCGAGAGCGGGGCCTCCTACAATGAGCAGTTCTTC.

DNA of the CDR3: TGTGCCAGCAGCGTAGCGTATAATTCACCCCTCCACTTT. Residues: CASSVAYNSPLHF. The V gene is TRBV11-2, the J gene TRBJ1-6; D remains unclear. The V gene lost 5 bases and the J gene lost 4 bases, with 6 bases spanning the gap. CDR1 is SGHAT, CDR2 FQNNGV, per germline. The CDR3 consists of 13 residues.

The CDR3 region has the DNA TGTGCCAGCAGTCCTAGGGACAGGCGGCTCACAGATACGCAGTATTTT. Its protein product is CASSPRDRRLTDTQYF. This chain links TRBV2 with TRBJ2-3; 8 nucleotides match TRBD1. V lost 5 bases, J lost 2 bases, and 9 bases stayed unmatched. Germline V gene data show CDR1 as SNHLY and CDR2 as FYNNEI. The CDR3 runs 16 residues. The full variable domain, rest sourced from reference TRBV2 and TRBJ2-3, is EPEVTQTPSHQVTQMGQEVILRCVPISNHLYFYWYRQILGQKVEFLVSFYNNEISEKSEIFDDQFSVERPDGSNFTLKIRSTKLEDSAMYFCASSPRDRRLTDTQYFGPGTRLTVL.

This clone was found a few times. V is TRBV29-1 and J is TRBJ1-3; 11 bases match TRBD1. V dropped 5 bases and J dropped 6; count of bases not matched to a gene: 3. Germline-derived CDR1 and CDR2 are SQVTM and ANQGSEA. This CDR3 contains 13 residues. The CDR3 is CSVRTGGENTIYF. The CDR3 nucleotides are TGCAGCGTTCGGACAGGGGGCGAAAACACCATATATTTT.

At least ten counts were recorded for this clone. The gene calls are TRBV29-1 and TRBJ1-2, with D unclear. CDR1 SQVTM and CDR2 ANQGSEA come from the germline V gene. CDR3 length: 11 residues. V lost 5 bases and J 1 base, leaving 5 bases between the germline ends. The CDR3 sequence: CSVSLNYGYTF. DNA of the CDR3: TGCAGCGTTTCCCTTAACTATGGCTACACCTTC.

The chain couples TRBV6-5 to TRBJ1-2, with unresolved D. Germline CDR1 and CDR2: MNHEY and SVGAGI. Trimming took off 5 bases at V and 11 bases at J, with 21 bases between the two ends. This CDR3 is built from 14 residues. The CDR3 here is CASSLEGMGGRYTF. CDR3 in DNA: TGTGCCAGCAGTCTAGAAGGGATGGGCGGGCGGTACACCTTC.

This clone was seen more than once but under ten times. This chain joins TRBV5-4 and TRBJ1-4; D remains ambiguous. V shed 4 bases and J shed 0 bases, with 7 bases lying between them. The germline CDR1 and CDR2 sequences are SGHNT and YYREEE (reference sequence). The CDR3 is 14 residues long. Written as DNA, the CDR3 is TGTGCCAGCAGCCCCGGGGCAACTAATGAAAAACTGTTTTTT. Its protein is CASSPGATNEKLFF.

This clone has more than one count but fewer than ten. The chain is built from TRBV11-2 and TRBJ2-3, with TRBD2 matching over 12 bases. Germline assignment: CDR1 SGHAT and CDR2 FQNNGV. The CDR3 runs to 18 residues. After removal of 3 bases from V and 0 bases from J, the junction contained 7 bases not matched to a gene. The CDR3 spells CASSLRTSGVDSTDTQYF. In DNA form, the CDR3 reads TGTGCCAGCAGCTTGCGGACTAGCGGGGTAGATAGCACAGATACGCAGTATTTT. The full variable domain, in which reference TRBV11-2 and TRBJ2-3 provide the parts outside the CDR3, is EAGVAQSPRYKIIEKRQSVAFWCNPISGHATLYWYQQILGQGPKLLIQFQNNGVVDDSQLPKDRFSAERLKGVDSTLKIQPAKLEDSAVYLCASSLRTSGVDSTDTQYFGPGTRLTVL.

The chain carries TRBV10-3 and TRBJ1-5; possibly TRBD1 for D (6 bases). CDR3 length: 15 amino acids. From germline, CDR1 is ENHRY and CDR2 SYGVKD. Trimming removed 7 bases at V and 7 bases at J, with 20 bases between. The CDR3 spells CAITAGATGGQPQHF. In DNA form, the CDR3 reads TGTGCCATCACCGCAGGGGCGACGGGCGGACAGCCCCAGCATTTT.

The chain recombines TRBV2 with TRBJ2-6; the match to TRBD1 covers 12 bases. Germline loops: CDR1 SNHLY, CDR2 FYNNEI. V shed 6 bases, J shed 4 bases, and the junction held 7 bases outside the gene matches. The CDR3 consists of 17 residues. This CDR3 reads CASRGGQGALGANVLTF. The CDR3 DNA reads as TGTGCCAGCAGGGGGGGACAGGGGGCCTTGGGGGCCAACGTCCTGACTTTC. The entire variable domain, with the rest obtained from reference TRBV2 and TRBJ2-6, is as follows: EPEVTQTPSHQVTQMGQEVILRCVPISNHLYFYWYRQILGQKVEFLVSFYNNEISEKSEIFDDQFSVERPDGSNFTLKIRSTKLEDSAMYFCASRGGQGALGANVLTFGAGSRLTVL.